Listed below are T cell receptor beta chains from one sample, sequenced in a study of control samples from healthy donors and cancer patients. Assay: immunoSEQ multiplex PCR; the TCRdb copy retains only in-frame clones and omits some. The sample shows under 200,000 clones, about nine tenths of them seen only once. The sample consisted of blood. The receptors stem from a woman aged 25 to 39 in good health. Both conserved end residues are part of each CDR3. Each record gives: J gene, D gene, V gene, clone size, CDR3 DNA, CDR3 protein. The D gene is left open where the match is weak. Where a row states a size, it is once, few, many or the class of an expanded clone; other rows omit it.

>TRBJ2-2|NA|TRBV6-1|NA
TGTGCCAGCAGTGAAGGCTCTAGTACCGGGGAGCTGTTTTTT
CASSEGSSTGELFF
>TRBJ1-1|NA|TRBV5-1|NA
TGCGCCAGCAGCTTAACCCAGGGTCTGAACACTGAAGCTTTCTTT
CASSLTQGLNTEAFF
>TRBJ1-1|TRBD1|TRBV19|NA
TGTGCCAGTAGTATCGAGACAGGGACCAACACTGAAGCTTTCTTT
CASSIETGTNTEAFF
>TRBJ2-1|TRBD1|TRBV2|NA
TGTGCCAGCAATCCGGGACAGGGCCATGAGCAGTTCTTC
CASNPGQGHEQFF
>TRBJ1-1|NA|TRBV5-1|once
TGCGCCAGCAGCTTGGGGCAGGGGTACACTGAAGCTTTCTTT
CASSLGQGYTEAFF
>TRBJ1-2|NA|TRBV6-6|NA
TGTGCCAGCAGTTACTCGGCAGGGGCCGGCTACACCTTC
CASSYSAGAGYTF
>TRBJ2-5|NA|TRBV7-2|NA
TGTGCCAGCAGCCTAGCAGGACCCCAAGAGACCCAGTACTTC
CASSLAGPQETQYF
>TRBJ1-1|NA|TRBV6-5|NA
TGTGCCAGCGGGCAGGGGCGGAGAGCGGACACTGAAGCTTTCTTT
CASGQGRRADTEAFF
>TRBJ2-7|TRBD2|TRBV11-2|NA
TGTGCCAGCAGCAGACTAGCGGGGGACACCTACGAGCAGTACTTC
CASSRLAGDTYEQYF
>TRBJ1-2|TRBD1|TRBV7-3|NA
TGTGCCAGCAGCGCCCCAGGGGGGGGCTACACCTTC
CASSAPGGGYTF
>TRBJ1-4|NA|TRBV11-2|NA
TGTGCCAGCAGCGACTCCGGGACACCAAATGAAAAACTGTTTTTT
CASSDSGTPNEKLFF